These T cell receptor beta chains were read from a single sample in a study of tumor and adjacent non-tumor tissue in lung cancer. TCRdb re-called the multiplex PCR reads through MiXCR, storing one row per CDR3 protein. The sample holds 77,000 or so distinct CDR3 sequences, less than 85% seen once. Sequences were obtained from distant non-tumor lung tissue. These receptors came from a man in his 70s with non-small cell lung cancer. Both conserved end residues are part of each CDR3. The order of the fields is J gene, clone size, D gene, V gene, CDR3 DNA, CDR3 protein. The D gene is left open where the match is weak. A clone size is listed for some rows: how often the clone was seen (once, few, many), or a class if it is expanded.

j_call: TRBJ1-5
clone_size: .
d_call: .
v_call: TRBV6-2/TRBV6-3
cdr3_nt: TGTGCCAGCGGCAGGGCGGGGGCGGGAAAGCCCCAGCTTTTT
cdr3_aa: CASGRAGAGKPQLF

j_call: TRBJ1-2
clone_size: few
d_call: TRBD1
v_call: TRBV6-2/TRBV6-3
cdr3_nt: TGTGACAGCAGTACGGACAGGACTAACTATGGTTACACCTTC
cdr3_aa: CDSSTDRTNYGYTF

j_call: TRBJ2-5
clone_size: many
d_call: .
v_call: TRBV29-1
cdr3_nt: TGCAGCGTGGTCGACAGGTTCCAAGAGACACAGTATTTC
cdr3_aa: CSVVDRFQETQYF

j_call: TRBJ2-7
clone_size: .
d_call: TRBD1
v_call: TRBV29-1
cdr3_nt: TGCAGCACAACCGGGGACAGGAACTACGAGCAGTACTTC
cdr3_aa: CSTTGDRNYEQYF

j_call: TRBJ2-1
clone_size: .
d_call: .
v_call: TRBV6-2/TRBV6-3
cdr3_nt: TGTGCCAGGAGAACTGGGAGCTCCTACAATGAGCAGTTCTTC
cdr3_aa: CARRTGSSYNEQFF

j_call: TRBJ1-2
clone_size: .
d_call: TRBD1
v_call: TRBV6-6
cdr3_nt: TGTGCCAGCAGTACTCCCGGGCCAGGGGGAGGCTACACCTTC
cdr3_aa: CASSTPGPGGGYTF

j_call: TRBJ1-1
clone_size: few
d_call: .
v_call: TRBV6-6
cdr3_nt: TGTGCCAGCAGAACAGGGTTCTGTAGATACGGCACTGAAGTTTTCTTT
cdr3_aa: CASRTGFCRYGTEVFF

j_call: TRBJ2-6
clone_size: once
d_call: .
v_call: TRBV29-1
cdr3_nt: TGCAGCGTTGGCAGCTCTGGGGCCAACGTCCTGACTTTC
cdr3_aa: CSVGSSGANVLTF

j_call: TRBJ2-3
clone_size: .
d_call: .
v_call: TRBV12-3/TRBV12-4
cdr3_nt: TGTGCCAGCACCCGCTTAGGGGCAGTTACGCAGTGTTTT
cdr3_aa: CASTRLGAVTQCF

j_call: TRBJ2-3
clone_size: .
d_call: .
v_call: TRBV10-2
cdr3_nt: TGCTCCAGCAACCCTCTGGGTTCCGGCGATACGCAGTATTTT
cdr3_aa: CSSNPLGSGDTQYF

j_call: TRBJ1-5
clone_size: .
d_call: .
v_call: TRBV12-5
cdr3_nt: TGTGCTAGTGGCCTTACCGGTGGCAGTCTGCCCCATCATTTT
cdr3_aa: CASGLTGGSLPHHF

j_call: TRBJ2-7
clone_size: .
d_call: .
v_call: TRBV5-1
cdr3_nt: TGCGCCAGCAGCTTGGGGGACACCTACGAGCAGTACTTC
cdr3_aa: CASSLGDTYEQYF

j_call: TRBJ2-1
clone_size: medium-sized
d_call: .
v_call: TRBV6-2/TRBV6-3
cdr3_nt: TGTGCCAGCAGTTACATTAATGAGCAGTTCTTC
cdr3_aa: CASSYINEQFF

j_call: TRBJ1-2
clone_size: many
d_call: .
v_call: TRBV5-5
cdr3_nt: TGTGCCAGCATGGGGCAGCCCCTCTATGGCTACACCTTC
cdr3_aa: CASMGQPLYGYTF

j_call: TRBJ1-2
clone_size: .
d_call: .
v_call: TRBV7-8
cdr3_nt: TGTGCCAGCAGCTTGGGAGGACATATTACCTATGGCTACACCTTC
cdr3_aa: CASSLGGHITYGYTF

j_call: TRBJ1-1
clone_size: .
d_call: .
v_call: TRBV11-1
cdr3_nt: TGTGTCAGCAGCTTAAAGAATCGGGCGGGGACTGAAGCTTTCTTT
cdr3_aa: CVSSLKNRAGTEAFF

j_call: TRBJ2-5
clone_size: .
d_call: .
v_call: TRBV11-1
cdr3_nt: TGTGCCAGCAGCCATACAGTGGCAGGGGTGGAGACCCAGTACTTC
cdr3_aa: CASSHTVAGVETQYF

j_call: TRBJ1-5
clone_size: few
d_call: TRBD1
v_call: TRBV7-8
cdr3_nt: TGTGCCAGCAGCTTATTTAGGGGGGGGAGACAGGGAAATAATCAGCCCCAGCATTTT
cdr3_aa: CASSLFRGGRQGNNQPQHF